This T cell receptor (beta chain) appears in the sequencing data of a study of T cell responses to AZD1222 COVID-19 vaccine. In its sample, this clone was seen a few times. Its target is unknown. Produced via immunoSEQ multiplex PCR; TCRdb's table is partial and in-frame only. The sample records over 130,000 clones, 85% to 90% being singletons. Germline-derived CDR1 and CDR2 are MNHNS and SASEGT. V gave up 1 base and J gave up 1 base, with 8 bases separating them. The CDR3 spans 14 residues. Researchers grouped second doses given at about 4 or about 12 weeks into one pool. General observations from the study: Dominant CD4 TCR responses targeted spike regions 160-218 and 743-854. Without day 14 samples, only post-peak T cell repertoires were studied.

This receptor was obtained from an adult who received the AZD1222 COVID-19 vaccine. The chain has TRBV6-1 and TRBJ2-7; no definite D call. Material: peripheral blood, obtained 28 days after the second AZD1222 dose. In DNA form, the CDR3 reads TGTGCCAGCAGTGAAGAACCCAGGTCCTACGAGCAGTACTTC. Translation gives CASSEEPRSYEQYF.